This is a list of T cell receptor beta chains from one sample in a study of T cells in Graves' hyperthyroidism and ophthalmopathy. TCRdb re-called the multiplex PCR reads through MiXCR, storing one row per CDR3 protein. The sample consists of approximately 420,000 distinct CDR3 sequences, 15% of them appearing once. The material sequenced was blood. The receptors were sampled from a woman younger than 45 with Graves' hyperthyroidism. Both conserved end residues are part of each CDR3. Fields, in order: J gene, V gene, clone size, D gene, CDR3 DNA, CDR3 protein. D genes are given only for firm matches. Size is stated for part of the rows, as once, few or many counts, or as a class when the clone is expanded.

J: TRBJ2-1; V: TRBV7-3; size: many; D: TRBD1; DNA: TGTGCCAGCAGCTTTAGTCCCGGGACAGGGTTCTCCTACAATGAGCAGTTCTTC; CDR3: CASSFSPGTGFSYNEQFF
J: TRBJ2-7; V: TRBV29-1; size: few; D: TRBD2; DNA: TGCAGCGTTGAAGATTGGGCTAGCGGGACCACCTACGAGCAGTACTTC; CDR3: CSVEDWASGTTYEQYF
J: TRBJ2-7; V: TRBV11-2; size: -; D: -; DNA: TGTGCCAGCAGCCCGGGGGCCAGGGTTGGAACCGGGGAGGGCCTTTACGAGCAGTACTTC; CDR3: CASSPGARVGTGEGLYEQYF
J: TRBJ2-7; V: TRBV20-1; size: -; D: TRBD2; DNA: TGCAGTGCTAGTAGTCGGGAGGGCTACGAGCAGTACTTC; CDR3: CSASSREGYEQYF
J: TRBJ2-7; V: TRBV6-1; size: -; D: -; DNA: TGTGCCAGCAGAGATGGGACCGAGCAGTACTTC; CDR3: CASRDGTEQYF
J: TRBJ2-7; V: TRBV7-9; size: many; D: -; DNA: TGTGCCAGCAGCCCTCTTGGCCAGTGGGCCGAGCAGTACTTC; CDR3: CASSPLGQWAEQYF
J: TRBJ2-7; V: TRBV30; size: many; D: -; DNA: TGTGCCTGGAGTGATAGGATCTCCTACGAGCAGTACTTC; CDR3: CAWSDRISYEQYF
J: TRBJ1-3; V: TRBV5-1; size: -; D: -; DNA: TGCGCCAGCAGCATAGGAAACAGCAACTCTGGAAACACCATATATTTT; CDR3: CASSIGNSNSGNTIYF
J: TRBJ2-1; V: TRBV7-2; size: few; D: TRBD2; DNA: TGTGCCAGCAGCTCCGAGGCACTAGCGGGAGTCCACAGGCACAATGAGCAGTTCTTC; CDR3: CASSSEALAGVHRHNEQFF
J: TRBJ1-5; V: TRBV3-1; size: many; D: TRBD1; DNA: TGTGCCAGCAGCCAAGCTTCCGGGACAGGGGGCCAGCCCCAGCATTTT; CDR3: CASSQASGTGGQPQHF
J: TRBJ2-7; V: TRBV19; size: -; D: TRBD2; DNA: TGTGCCAGTAGGCTAGGGACTAGCGGATCCTACGAGCAGTACTTC; CDR3: CASRLGTSGSYEQYF
J: TRBJ2-7; V: TRBV5-6; size: few; D: TRBD1; DNA: TGTGCCAGCAGAGGGACAGGGGGCGGCTACGAGCAGTACTTC; CDR3: CASRGTGGGYEQYF
J: TRBJ2-7; V: TRBV28; size: -; D: -; DNA: TGTGCCAGCAGTCCCTGGACTACCCTCTCCTACGAGCAGTACTTC; CDR3: CASSPWTTLSYEQYF
J: TRBJ1-2; V: TRBV10-3; size: many; D: -; DNA: TGTGCCATCAGTGAGAGGGGATCTGACGGCTACACCTTC; CDR3: CAISERGSDGYTF
J: TRBJ1-1; V: TRBV12-3/TRBV12-4; size: many; D: TRBD1; DNA: TGTGCCAGCCGCGACCGGGACAGGGTTACCACTGAAGCTTTCTTT; CDR3: CASRDRDRVTTEAFF
J: TRBJ2-1; V: TRBV24-1; size: many; D: TRBD2; DNA: TGTGCCACCAGTGATTTTGGGACTAGCTCCAATGAGCAGTTCTTC; CDR3: CATSDFGTSSNEQFF
J: TRBJ2-5; V: TRBV29-1; size: -; D: -; DNA: TGCAGCGTTGAGGACCCTCTGAGGGGCCAAGAGACCCAGTACTTC; CDR3: CSVEDPLRGQETQYF
J: TRBJ2-2; V: TRBV9; size: -; D: -; DNA: TGTGCCAGCAGCGCCCGGTCGGCCACCGGGGAGCTGTTTTTT; CDR3: CASSARSATGELFF
J: TRBJ1-5; V: TRBV19; size: -; D: TRBD1; DNA: TGTGCCAGTGGTGACAGGGGGCCTTTTAGTCCCCAGCATTTT; CDR3: CASGDRGPFSPQHF
J: TRBJ1-2; V: TRBV29-1; size: once; D: -; DNA: TGCAGTACCGCGAGAGCTAACTATGGCTACACCTTC; CDR3: CSTARANYGYTF
J: TRBJ1-2; V: TRBV5-1; size: -; D: -; DNA: TGCGCCAGCAGCTTGGGACAGCCGCCGGGCTATGGCTACACCTTC; CDR3: CASSLGQPPGYGYTF
J: TRBJ2-3; V: TRBV20-1; size: many; D: TRBD2; DNA: TGCAGTGCTATCCCGACTAGCGGCCACACAGATACGCAGTATTTT; CDR3: CSAIPTSGHTDTQYF
J: TRBJ2-4; V: TRBV9; size: few; D: -; DNA: TGTGCCAGCAGCGCCACCGAAGCCAAAAACATTCAGTACTTC; CDR3: CASSATEAKNIQYF